What follows are 14 T cell receptor beta chains derived from one specimen sequenced in a study of blood T cell repertoires in COVID-19. The data were produced by immunoSEQ multiplex PCR, yet TCRdb's version contains in-frame clones alone and is incomplete. Among around 360,000 clones listed, around 87% were seen once. Material: peripheral blood. These receptors came from a woman between 25 and 40 years old with COVID-19, enrolled during active disease.

This chain links TRBV19 with TRBJ1-2, with 7 bases identical to TRBD1. The CDR3 runs 14 residues. The J segment lost 0 bases and the V segment lost 9 bases, leaving 7 bases of the junction unmatched. The germline V gene encodes CDR1 LNHDA and CDR2 SQIVND (reference sequence). The CDR3 protein is CASSEGATNYGYTF. As DNA, the CDR3 is TGTGCCAGCTCGGAGGGGGCTACTAACTATGGCTACACCTTC.

The V call is TRBV28, the J call TRBJ1-1; D gene uncertain. V was pared by 5 bases and J by 7 bases, with 14 bases between. This CDR3 has 13 amino acids. Germline V gives CDR1 MDHEN, CDR2 SYDVKM. The CDR3 coding sequence is TGTGCCAGCAGTCCTAGCGACGGACGTGAAGCTTTCTTT. Its translation is CASSPSDGREAFF.

This chain joins TRBV13 and TRBJ1-6, with a tentative D call TRBD1 (6 bases). V lost 5 bases, J lost 10 bases, and 18 bases lay in between. The germline V gene has CDR1 PRHDT and CDR2 FYEKMQ (reference sequence). This CDR3 is built from 15 residues. The CDR3 sequence: CASSEMTGLDSPLHF. CDR3 DNA sequence: TGTGCCAGCAGCGAAATGACAGGTTTGGACTCACCCCTCCACTTT.

V usage is TRBV7-9 and J usage is TRBJ1-5; tentatively, D is TRBD1 (5 bases). The V gene lost 1 base and the J gene lost 1 base, with 8 bases spanning the gap. CDR3 length equals 15 residues. The germline CDR1 and CDR2 sequences are SEHNR and FQNEAQ (reference sequence). The CDR3 protein is CASSLGSGSNQPQHF. The CDR3 region has the DNA TGTGCCAGCAGCTTAGGGTCAGGGAGCAATCAGCCCCAGCATTTT. Using reference TRBV7-9 and TRBJ1-5 for the parts outside the CDR3, the full variable domain is DTGVSQNPRHKITKRGQNVTFRCDPISEHNRLYWYRQTLGQGPEFLTYFQNEAQLEKSRLLSDRFSAERPKGSFSTLEIQRTEQGDSAMYLCASSLGSGSNQPQHFGDGTRLSIL.

The V and J genes are TRBV4-3 and TRBJ2-7, with TRBD2 matching over 7 bases. The ends lost 1 base at V and 5 bases at J; junction bases unmatched: 8. CDR1 LGHNA and CDR2 YSLEER come from the germline V gene. The length of the CDR3 is 15 residues. This CDR3 is CASSQVNSGSHEQYF. In DNA form, the CDR3 reads TGCGCCAGCAGCCAAGTGAATAGCGGGTCCCACGAGCAGTACTTC.

This clone has a single count. This rearrangement joins TRBV27 to TRBJ2-2; D is undetermined. V was cut by 6 bases and J by 0 bases, with 14 bases left in between. CDR1 is MNHEY, CDR2 SMNVEV, per germline (reference sequence). The CDR3 has 16 residues. The CDR3 sequence: CASSTSSRANTGELFF. DNA of the CDR3: TGTGCCAGCAGCACTTCCTCGCGCGCGAACACCGGGGAGCTGTTTTTT.

The genes are TRBV28 and TRBJ2-1, with 13 bases that match TRBD2. The V gene end was trimmed by 6 bases and the J gene end by 4 bases; junction bases not matched to a gene: 0. The CDR3 loop spans 14 amino acids. Germline CDR1 is MDHEN and CDR2 is SYDVKM. DNA of the CDR3: TGTGCCAGCAGGACTAGCGGGAGGTACAATGAGCAGTTCTTC. Its translation: CASRTSGRYNEQFF.

The V gene is TRBV7-9, the J gene TRBJ1-1, with TRBD1 as a possible D gene (6 bases). The CDR3 has 13 amino acids. Germline V lookup: CDR1 SEHNR, CDR2 FQNEAQ (reference sequence). Trimming shortened V by 3 bases and J by 5 bases, and 10 bases separated the two germline ends. CDR3 loop: CASSLKGGTEAFF. The DNA of the CDR3 is TGTGCCAGCAGCTTGAAGGGGGGGACTGAAGCTTTCTTT. Using reference TRBV7-9 and TRBJ1-1 for the parts outside the CDR3, the full variable domain is DTGVSQNPRHKITKRGQNVTFRCDPISEHNRLYWYRQTLGQGPEFLTYFQNEAQLEKSRLLSDRFSAERPKGSFSTLEIQRTEQGDSAMYLCASSLKGGTEAFFGQGTRLTVV.

The chain joins TRBV9 to TRBJ1-6; the match to TRBD1 covers 9 bases. The CDR3 has 20 residues. V lost 3 bases and J lost 0; bases outside the gene matches: 13. Germline V lookup: CDR1 SGDLS, CDR2 YYNGEE. This chain's CDR3 is CASSAYPGQGKSSYNSPLHF. In nucleotides, the CDR3 is TGTGCCAGCAGCGCCTATCCGGGACAGGGCAAGAGCTCCTATAATTCACCCCTCCACTTT.

The CDR3 bases are TGTGCCAGCTGGGACATTGGCAGGACGAACACTGAAGCTTTCTTT. Protein sequence: CASWDIGRTNTEAFF. The rearrangement links TRBV2 to TRBJ1-1, with D tentatively TRBD1 (6 bases). This CDR3 has 15 residues. Trimming stripped 8 bases from V and 1 base from J, with 17 bases between. CDR1 is SNHLY and CDR2 is FYNNEI in the germline V gene.

The chain joins TRBV28 to TRBJ2-7; possibly TRBD1 for D (6 bases). The CDR3 contains 18 residues. V was clipped by 2 bases and J by 5 bases, with 25 bases between them. Germline CDR1 is MDHEN and CDR2 is SYDVKM. The CDR3 loop is CASSLRGITGFFINEQYF. The CDR3 coding sequence is TGTGCCAGCAGTTTAAGGGGGATTACAGGGTTTTTTATTAACGAGCAGTACTTC.

V and J are TRBV3-1 (or the pseudogene TRBV3-2) and TRBJ2-7; 11 nucleotides line up with TRBD2. Per germline, CDR1 LGHDT and CDR2 YNNKEL (reference sequence). The CDR3 extends over 15 amino acids. V dropped 6 bases and J dropped 3; count of bases not matched to a gene: 7. In DNA form, the CDR3 reads TGTGCCAGCAGTCGAAAGGGACTAGCGGTCTACGAGCAGTACTTC. Protein: CASSRKGLAVYEQYF.

V usage is TRBV4-2 and J usage is TRBJ1-5, with 8 bases that match TRBD1. V dropped 1 base and J dropped 6; count of bases not matched to a gene: 8. Germline V gene sequence: CDR1 LGHNA, CDR2 YNFKEQ. The CDR3 has 16 residues. The CDR3 DNA follows: TGTGCCAGCAGCCAAGTTCCAGGGGGCGCGGGTCAGCCCCAGCATTTT. Its translation is CASSQVPGGAGQPQHF.

The J gene is TRBJ1-1, the V gene TRBV3-1 (or the pseudogene TRBV3-2), with a possible D match to TRBD1 (6 bases). This CDR3 has 14 residues. V was cut by 1 base and J by 4 bases, with 10 bases left in between. The germline V gene encodes CDR1 LGHDT and CDR2 YNNKEL (reference sequence). In DNA, the CDR3 is TGTGCCAGCAGCCAAGGGGTAGGGGGCACTGAAGCTTTCTTT. Translated, it gives CASSQGVGGTEAFF.